This T cell receptor beta chain was recovered during a study of post-analysis software for immune sequencing data. The CDR3 contains 13 residues. The V gene's germline CDR1 is MNHNY and CDR2 SVGAGI (reference sequence). V shed 10 bases and J shed 2 bases, with 12 bases lying between them. This clonotype was seen more than once but under ten times. Its antigen is still unknown. Unique-molecular-identifier-tagged TCR beta cDNA libraries were used. MiXCR was run by TCRdb on the PCR reads, yielding one entry per CDR3 protein. The data show about 760,000 distinct CDR3 sequences, with 30% seen just once and approximately 0.55% held by the top ten. Points from the study as a whole: In patients, TRBV5-6, TRBV5-1 and TRBV20-1 belonged to five TRBV segments found more frequently than in controls.

The chain employs TRBV6-6 and TRBJ2-1; no firm D call. The sample comprised blood. The TCR originated in a girl between 5 and 17 years old with multiple sclerosis. In DNA, the CDR3 is TGTGCCACTGACGCTGGACCCTACAATGAGCAGTTCTTC. It yields the protein CATDAGPYNEQFF.